These 19 T cell receptor beta chains came from one sample sequenced in a study of T cells in localized non-small cell lung cancer. Profiling relied on immunoSEQ multiplex PCR, and the TCRdb table lists in-frame clones only, not all of them. The sample consists of approximately 40,000 clones, approximately 86% of them appearing once. This sample comprised peripheral blood, obtained before any cancer treatment. The receptors come from a man aged 40-75 years with stage I lung adenocarcinoma.

The V gene is TRBV5-4, the J gene TRBJ2-7; D is possibly TRBD1 (6 bases). V was cut by 3 bases and J by 3 bases, with 13 bases left in between. The CDR3 runs to 14 residues. The germline gives CDR1 SGHNT, CDR2 YYREEE (reference sequence). The CDR3 is CASSSGTRVYEQYF. The CDR3 DNA reads as TGTGCCAGCAGCTCCGGGACACGGGTCTACGAGCAGTACTTC.

The CDR3: CASTLGLAGNTGELFF. CDR3 coding DNA: TGTGCCAGCACCTTAGGGCTAGCGGGAAACACCGGGGAGCTGTTTTTT. V gene TRBV28 combines with J gene TRBJ2-2; TRBD2 matches at 9 bases. The CDR3 consists of 16 residues. The V gene's germline CDR1 is MDHEN and CDR2 SYDVKM. The V segment lost 7 bases and the J segment 2 bases; nucleotides outside the gene matches: 8.

The CDR3 spells CASSFLGIGLIPDTQYF. CDR3 coding DNA: TGTGCCAGCAGCTTCTTAGGGATCGGCTTGATTCCAGATACGCAGTATTTT. This chain connects TRBV7-2 to TRBJ2-3; D call uncertain. The CDR3 covers 17 residues. Per germline, CDR1 SGHTA and CDR2 FQGNSA. Between the trimmed V and J ends, which lost 3 bases and 4 bases, there was a span of 20 bases.

The V and J genes are TRBV10-3 and TRBJ1-1, with unresolved D. V lost 2 bases and J 5 bases, leaving 12 bases between the germline ends. Germline CDR1 and CDR2: ENHRY and SYGVKD. The CDR3 extends over 14 amino acids. In DNA, the CDR3 is TGTGCCATCAGTGAGCCACGCGACGGAACTGAAGCTTTCTTT. It yields the protein CAISEPRDGTEAFF.

The V and J genes are TRBV7-9 and TRBJ2-1; perhaps TRBD1 as D (8 bases). Trimming shortened V by 4 bases and J by 7 bases, and 17 bases separated the two germline ends. The CDR3 is made up of 15 amino acids. Germline V gene data show CDR1 as SEHNR and CDR2 as FQNEAQ (reference sequence). The CDR3 here is CASSWTGRARNEQFF. The CDR3 bases are TGTGCCAGCAGCTGGACAGGGAGGGCGAGGAATGAGCAGTTCTTC. Complete variable domain (other parts from reference TRBV7-9 and TRBJ2-1): DTGVSQNPRHKITKRGQNVTFRCDPISEHNRLYWYRQTLGQGPEFLTYFQNEAQLEKSRLLSDRFSAERPKGSFSTLEIQRTEQGDSAMYLCASSWTGRARNEQFFGPGTRLTVL.

This clone was counted a single time. The chain combines TRBV28 with TRBJ1-4; tentatively, D is TRBD1 (6 bases). V lost 4 bases and J 0 bases, leaving 12 bases between the germline ends. The CDR3 loop spans 16 amino acids. Germline V lookup: CDR1 MDHEN, CDR2 SYDVKM. The CDR3 DNA sequence: TGTGCCAGCAGTTCCGGAGGGGGGGCAACTAATGAAAAACTGTTTTTT. This translates into CASSSGGGATNEKLFF.

The chain carries TRBV28 and TRBJ1-2, with D tentatively TRBD1 (6 bases). Germline V gene lookup returns CDR1 MDHEN and CDR2 SYDVKM. The germline V and J ends were trimmed by 1 base and 6 bases, with 15 bases remaining between them. CDR3 length: 15 amino acids. CDR3 coding DNA: TGTGCCAGCAGTTTATCGCTAACAGGGCGGAATGGCTACACCTTC. It yields the protein CASSLSLTGRNGYTF.

J is TRBJ2-1 and V is TRBV29-1; 13 bases are shared with TRBD2. This CDR3 spans 14 amino acids. The germline V gene encodes CDR1 SQVTM and CDR2 ANQGSEA. The V and J ends lost 3 bases and 9 bases, in that order; junction bases with no gene match: 5. The CDR3 loop reads CSVDGLAGDIEQFF. The CDR3 nucleotides are TGCAGCGTTGACGGACTAGCGGGAGACATTGAGCAGTTCTTC.

In its sample, this clone was seen once. One end of the junction fails to match germline, which may point to a read error. This chain links TRBV5-1 with TRBJ2-7; TRBD1 aligns across 8 bases. The CDR3 is 13 amino acids. CDR1 SGHRS and CDR2 YFSETQ come from the germline V gene. The CDR3 loop reads CASSHPDRGEHYF. The CDR3 DNA reads as TGCGCCAGCAGCCACCCCGACAGGGGCGAGCATTACTTC. The full variable domain, rest sourced from reference TRBV5-1 and TRBJ2-7, is KAGVTQTPRYLIKTRGQQVTLSCSPISGHRSVSWYQQTPGQGLQFLFEYFSETQRNKGNFPGRFSGRQFSNSRSEMNVSTLELGDSALYLCASSHPDRGEHYFGPGTRLTVT.

This chain links TRBV29-1 with TRBJ2-2, with D perhaps TRBD1 (5 bases). Between the trimmed V and J ends, which lost 6 bases and 2 bases, there was a span of 13 bases. Germline assignment: CDR1 SQVTM and CDR2 ANQGSEA. The CDR3 spans 14 residues. The CDR3 nucleotides are TGCAGCGTAGCAGGGATTGAAAACACCGGGGAGCTGTTTTTT. Amino acid sequence: CSVAGIENTGELFF.

This clone showed up just once. The rearrangement joins TRBV5-1 to TRBJ2-1; 9 bases fit TRBD2. Trimming took 1 base from V and 8 from J; bases not matched to a gene: 10. The CDR3 runs 16 residues. Germline V gives CDR1 SGHRS, CDR2 YFSETQ. CDR3 in DNA: TGCGCCAGCAGCTTGATGGGTAGCGGGAGAGTCGATGAGCAGTTCTTC. Protein: CASSLMGSGRVDEQFF.

This rearrangement joins TRBV10-3 to TRBJ1-1, with D maybe TRBD1 (6 bases). The V end was cut by 9 bases, the J end by 5 bases, with 10 bases between. Germline CDR1 is ENHRY and CDR2 is SYGVKD. The CDR3 runs to 11 residues. CDR3 DNA sequence: TGTGCCATTCAGGGGTTGACTGAAGCTTTCTTT. Protein sequence: CAIQGLTEAFF.

This rearrangement joins TRBV9 to TRBJ2-3; TRBD2 matches at 12 bases. Germline values: CDR1 SGDLS, CDR2 YYNGEE. The CDR3 is made up of 16 amino acids. Trimming removed 3 bases from V and 2 bases from J; junction bases left unmatched: 4. CDR3 sequence: CASSDRLAGDTDTQYF. CDR3 DNA: TGTGCCAGCAGCGACAGACTAGCGGGGGACACAGATACGCAGTATTTT.

This clone has just one count. The CDR3 loop reads CSVRGNLGANVLTF. Here the CDR3 DNA reads TGCAGCGTTCGAGGAAATCTTGGGGCCAACGTCCTGACTTTC. The V gene is TRBV29-1, the J gene TRBJ2-6; D is unresolved. Trimming cost V 5 bases and J 3 bases, with 11 bases left between them. CDR1 is SQVTM, CDR2 ANQGSEA, per germline. The CDR3 has 14 amino acids.

In this sample, this clone turned up a few times. J is TRBJ1-1 and V is TRBV9, with 9 nucleotides matching TRBD1. The CDR3 consists of 16 residues. Trimming cost V 4 bases and J 2 bases; bases outside gene matches: 9. Germline V gene data show CDR1 as SGDLS and CDR2 as YYNGEE. CDR3 bases: TGTGCCAGCAGCTCCCAAACAGGGGGCGTAAACACTGAAGCTTTCTTT. This encodes CASSSQTGGVNTEAFF. Combining the CDR3 with reference TRBV9 and TRBJ1-1 gives the whole variable domain DSGVTQTPKHLITATGQRVTLRCSPRSGDLSVYWYQQSLDQGLQFLIQYYNGEERAKGNILERFSAQQFPDLHSELNLSSLELGDSALYFCASSSQTGGVNTEAFFGQGTRLTVV.

The chain combines TRBV4-1 with TRBJ2-1, with TRBD1 as a possible D gene (6 bases). CDR1 and CDR2 (germline): MGHRA, YSYEKL. CDR3 length equals 15 residues. The V and J ends lost 0 bases and 3 bases respectively, with 9 bases between them. CDR3 protein: CASSQDARGYNEQFF. The CDR3 DNA reads TGCGCCAGCAGCCAAGATGCCAGGGGCTACAATGAGCAGTTCTTC.

The chain employs TRBV12-1 and TRBJ2-1; the DNA was not used to check the table's D call, TRBD2. TRBV12-1 is recorded as a pseudogene. This CDR3 comprises 17 residues. The CDR3 DNA sequence: TGTGCCAGCAGCCCCCCCTTGAAGCGGGCATCATACAATGAGCAGTTCTTC. It encodes CASSPPLKRASYNEQFF.

The V call is TRBV28, the J call TRBJ2-3; the match to TRBD2 covers 9 bases. The CDR3 sequence is 16 residues long. The V gene end was trimmed by 6 bases and the J gene end by 5 bases; junction bases not matched to a gene: 12. The germline V gene has CDR1 MDHEN and CDR2 SYDVKM. In nucleotides, the CDR3 is TGTGCCAGCAGCCCAACTTTAGCGGGAGTAGGAGATACGCAGTATTTT. This encodes CASSPTLAGVGDTQYF.

The CDR3 spells CASSPGTGTEAFF. The CDR3 nucleotides read TGTGCCAGCAGCCCAGGGACAGGGACTGAAGCTTTCTTT. The V gene is TRBV7-3, the J gene TRBJ1-1; the match to TRBD1 covers 9 bases. The CDR3 length is 13 residues. Germline-derived CDR1 and CDR2 are SGHTA and FQGTGA. V was clipped by 5 bases and J by 5 bases; unmatched bases: 3.